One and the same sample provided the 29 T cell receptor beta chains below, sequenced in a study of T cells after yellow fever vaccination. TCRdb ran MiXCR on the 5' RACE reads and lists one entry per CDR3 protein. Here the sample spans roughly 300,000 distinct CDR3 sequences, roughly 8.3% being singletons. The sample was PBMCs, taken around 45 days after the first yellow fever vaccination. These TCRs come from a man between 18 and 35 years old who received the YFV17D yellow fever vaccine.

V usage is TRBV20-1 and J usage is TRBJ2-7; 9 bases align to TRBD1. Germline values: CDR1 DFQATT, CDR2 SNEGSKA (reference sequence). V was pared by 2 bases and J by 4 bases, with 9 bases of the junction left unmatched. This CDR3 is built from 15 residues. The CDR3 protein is CSARQGQGGSYEQYF. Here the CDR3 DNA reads TGCAGTGCTAGACAGGGACAGGGAGGGTCGTACGAGCAGTACTTC.

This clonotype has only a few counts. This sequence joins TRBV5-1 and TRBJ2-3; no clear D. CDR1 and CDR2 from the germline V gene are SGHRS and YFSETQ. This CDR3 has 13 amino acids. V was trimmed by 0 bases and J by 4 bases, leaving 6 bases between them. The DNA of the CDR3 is TGCGCCAGCAGCTTGGGAGCAGCAGATACGCAGTATTTT. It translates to CASSLGAADTQYF.

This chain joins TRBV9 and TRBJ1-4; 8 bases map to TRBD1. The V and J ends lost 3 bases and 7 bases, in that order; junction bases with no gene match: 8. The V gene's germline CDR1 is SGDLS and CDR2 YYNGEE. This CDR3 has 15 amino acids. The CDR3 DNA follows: TGTGCCAGCAGCGCTTCCGGGACAGGTTCTGAAAAACTGTTTTTT. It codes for CASSASGTGSEKLFF.

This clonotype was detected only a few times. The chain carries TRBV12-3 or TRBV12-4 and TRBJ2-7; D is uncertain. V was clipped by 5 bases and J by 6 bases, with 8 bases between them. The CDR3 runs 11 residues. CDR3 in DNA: TGTGCCAGCAGTCTCCTGGCCGAGCAGTACTTC. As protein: CASSLLAEQYF.

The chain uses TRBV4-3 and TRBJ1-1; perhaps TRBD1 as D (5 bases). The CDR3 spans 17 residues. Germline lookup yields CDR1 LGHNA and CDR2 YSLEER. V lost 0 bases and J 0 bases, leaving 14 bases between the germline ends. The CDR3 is CASSQDYQDTMNTEAFF. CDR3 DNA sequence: TGCGCCAGCAGCCAAGATTATCAGGACACGATGAACACTGAAGCTTTCTTT.

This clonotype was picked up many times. In nucleotides, the CDR3 is TGCAGTGCTCCAGGACGGTACCAAGAGACCCAGTACTTC. This translates into CSAPGRYQETQYF. The chain joins TRBV20-1 to TRBJ2-5; D not certain. CDR1 is DFQATT, CDR2 SNEGSKA, per germline (reference sequence). This CDR3 has 13 residues. The ends were cut back, 5 bases at V and 0 bases at J, with 10 bases in the middle.

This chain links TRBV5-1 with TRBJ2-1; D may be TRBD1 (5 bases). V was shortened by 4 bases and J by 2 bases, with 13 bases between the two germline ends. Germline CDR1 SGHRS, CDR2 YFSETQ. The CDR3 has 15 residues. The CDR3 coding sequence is TGCGCCAGCAGCCTCAGTAGGGGCACCTACAATGAGCAGTTCTTC. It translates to CASSLSRGTYNEQFF.

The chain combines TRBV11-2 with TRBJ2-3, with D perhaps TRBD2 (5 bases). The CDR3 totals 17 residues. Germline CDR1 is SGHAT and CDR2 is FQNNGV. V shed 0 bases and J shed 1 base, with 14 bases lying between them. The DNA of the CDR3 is TGTGCCAGCAGCTTAGATCTTTGGAGGTCACGCACAGATACGCAGTATTTT. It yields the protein CASSLDLWRSRTDTQYF.

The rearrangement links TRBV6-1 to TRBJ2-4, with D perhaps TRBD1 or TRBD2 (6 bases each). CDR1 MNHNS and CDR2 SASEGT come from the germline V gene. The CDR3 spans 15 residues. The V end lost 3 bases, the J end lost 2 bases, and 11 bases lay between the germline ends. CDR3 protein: CASSDLGGSKNIQYF. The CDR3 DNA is TGTGCCAGCAGTGATTTGGGGGGCTCCAAAAACATTCAGTACTTC.

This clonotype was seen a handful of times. The CDR3 region is CARALVSGVPGLFF. CDR3 DNA sequence: TGTGCCAGAGCCTTAGTATCAGGGGTCCCTGGACTGTTTTTT. J is TRBJ1-4 and V is TRBV6-9, with a possible D match to TRBD1 (6 bases). The germline CDR1 and CDR2 sequences are MNHGY and SVAAGI. Trimming shortened V by 9 bases and J by 13 bases, and 24 bases separated the two germline ends. This CDR3 region has 14 residues.

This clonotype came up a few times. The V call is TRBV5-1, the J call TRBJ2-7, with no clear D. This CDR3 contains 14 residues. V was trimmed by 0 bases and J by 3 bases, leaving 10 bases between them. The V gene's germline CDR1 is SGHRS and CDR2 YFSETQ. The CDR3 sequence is CASSLEGSFYEQYF. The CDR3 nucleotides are TGCGCCAGCAGCTTGGAAGGCAGCTTCTACGAGCAGTACTTC. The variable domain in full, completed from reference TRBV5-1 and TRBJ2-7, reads KAGVTQTPRYLIKTRGQQVTLSCSPISGHRSVSWYQQTPGQGLQFLFEYFSETQRNKGNFPGRFSGRQFSNSRSEMNVSTLELGDSALYLCASSLEGSFYEQYFGPGTRLTVT.

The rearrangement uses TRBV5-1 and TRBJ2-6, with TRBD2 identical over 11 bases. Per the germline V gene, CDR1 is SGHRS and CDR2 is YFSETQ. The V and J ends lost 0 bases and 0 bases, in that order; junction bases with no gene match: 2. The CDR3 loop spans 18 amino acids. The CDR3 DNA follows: TGCGCCAGCAGCTTGGAACTAGCGGGGGTCTCTGGGGCCAACGTCCTGACTTTC. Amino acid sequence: CASSLELAGVSGANVLTF.

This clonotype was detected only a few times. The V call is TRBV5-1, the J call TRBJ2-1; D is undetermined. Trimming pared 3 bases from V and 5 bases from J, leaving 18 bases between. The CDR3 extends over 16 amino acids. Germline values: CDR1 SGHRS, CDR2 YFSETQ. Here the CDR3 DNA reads TGCGCCAGCAGCTCCGACGGCCGGCAAGGCGACAATGAGCAGTTCTTC. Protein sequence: CASSSDGRQGDNEQFF.

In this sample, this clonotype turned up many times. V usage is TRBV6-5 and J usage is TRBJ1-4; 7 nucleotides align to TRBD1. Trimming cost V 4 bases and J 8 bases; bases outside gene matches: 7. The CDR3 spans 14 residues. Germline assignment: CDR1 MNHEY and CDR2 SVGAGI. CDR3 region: CASSLQGPMEKLFF. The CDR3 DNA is TGTGCCAGCAGTTTACAGGGGCCCATGGAAAAACTGTTTTTT.

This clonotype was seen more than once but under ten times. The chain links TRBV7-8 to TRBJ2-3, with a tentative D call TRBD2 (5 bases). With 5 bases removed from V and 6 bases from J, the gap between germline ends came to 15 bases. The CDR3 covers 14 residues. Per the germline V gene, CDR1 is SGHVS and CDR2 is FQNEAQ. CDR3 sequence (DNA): TGTGCCAGCAGCCCCGAGGGTCGCGGGGATACGCAGTATTTT. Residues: CASSPEGRGDTQYF.

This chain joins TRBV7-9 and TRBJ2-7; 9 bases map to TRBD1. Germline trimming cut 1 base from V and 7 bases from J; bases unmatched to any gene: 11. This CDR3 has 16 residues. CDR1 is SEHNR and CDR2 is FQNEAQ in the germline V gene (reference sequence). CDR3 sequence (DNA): TGTGCCAGCAGCTTAGGGGGCACAGGGGGCTTCAAAGAGCAGTACTTC. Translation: CASSLGGTGGFKEQYF.

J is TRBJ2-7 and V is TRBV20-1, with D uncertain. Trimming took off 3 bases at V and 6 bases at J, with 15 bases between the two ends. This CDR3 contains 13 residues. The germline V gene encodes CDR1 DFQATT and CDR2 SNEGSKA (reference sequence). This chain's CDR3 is CSASCAAFCEQYF. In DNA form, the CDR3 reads TGCAGTGCTAGCTGTGCGGCCTTTTGCGAGCAGTACTTC.

The CDR3 loop is CASEVLGDSNIQYF. CDR3 nucleotide sequence: TGTGCCAGCGAGGTTTTGGGGGACTCAAACATTCAGTACTTC. The chain is built from TRBV2 and TRBJ2-4; D is possibly TRBD2 (6 bases). Germline V gives CDR1 SNHLY, CDR2 FYNNEI. Between the trimmed V and J ends, which lost 8 bases and 6 bases, there was a span of 17 bases. The length of the CDR3 is 14 residues.

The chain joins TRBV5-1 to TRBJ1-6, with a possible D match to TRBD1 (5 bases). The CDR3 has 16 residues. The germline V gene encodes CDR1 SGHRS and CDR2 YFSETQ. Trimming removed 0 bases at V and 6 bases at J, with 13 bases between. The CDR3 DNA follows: TGCGCCAGCAGCTTGGCCCAGGGCCCGACTAATTCACCCCTCCACTTT. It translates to CASSLAQGPTNSPLHF. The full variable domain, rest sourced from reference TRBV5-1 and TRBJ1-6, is KAGVTQTPRYLIKTRGQQVTLSCSPISGHRSVSWYQQTPGQGLQFLFEYFSETQRNKGNFPGRFSGRQFSNSRSEMNVSTLELGDSALYLCASSLAQGPTNSPLHFGNGTRLTVT.

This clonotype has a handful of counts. CDR3 residues: CASSHGTGNYGYTF. The CDR3 nucleotides are TGTGCCAGCAGCCACGGGACAGGGAACTATGGCTACACCTTC. The rearrangement links TRBV12-3 or TRBV12-4 to TRBJ1-2; TRBD1 agrees at 9 bases. The ends lost 6 bases at V and 2 bases at J; junction bases unmatched: 4. This CDR3 is built from 14 residues.

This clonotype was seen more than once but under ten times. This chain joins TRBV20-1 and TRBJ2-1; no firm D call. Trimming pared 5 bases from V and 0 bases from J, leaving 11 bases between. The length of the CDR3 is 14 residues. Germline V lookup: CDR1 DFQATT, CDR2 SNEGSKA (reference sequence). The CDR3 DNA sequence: TGCAGTGCTGAGCCCCCTTCCTCCTACAATGAGCAGTTCTTC. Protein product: CSAEPPSSYNEQFF.

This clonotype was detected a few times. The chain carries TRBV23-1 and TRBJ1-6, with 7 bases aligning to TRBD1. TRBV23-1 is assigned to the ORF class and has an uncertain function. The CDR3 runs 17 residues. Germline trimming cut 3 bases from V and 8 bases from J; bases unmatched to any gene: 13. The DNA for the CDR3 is TGCGCCAGCAGTCATAGGTTTACAGGGGACGCGGATTCACCCCTCCACTTT. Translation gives CASSHRFTGDADSPLHF.

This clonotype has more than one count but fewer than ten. The CDR3 DNA reads as TGCAGGCAAATAGCCGGGGGAGCGGGGGGCACAGATACGCAGTATTTT. Amino acids: CRQIAGGAGGTDTQYF. V is TRBV20-1 and J is TRBJ2-3; TRBD2 matches 8 bases. The CDR3 is 16 residues long. Per the germline V gene, CDR1 is DFQATT and CDR2 is SNEGSKA (reference sequence).

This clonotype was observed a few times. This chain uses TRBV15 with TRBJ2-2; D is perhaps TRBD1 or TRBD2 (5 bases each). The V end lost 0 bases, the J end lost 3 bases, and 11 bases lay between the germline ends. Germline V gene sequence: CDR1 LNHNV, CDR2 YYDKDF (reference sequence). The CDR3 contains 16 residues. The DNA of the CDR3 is TGTGCCACCAGCAGAGATCCCAGGGAGTACACCGGGGAGCTGTTTTTT. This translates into CATSRDPREYTGELFF.

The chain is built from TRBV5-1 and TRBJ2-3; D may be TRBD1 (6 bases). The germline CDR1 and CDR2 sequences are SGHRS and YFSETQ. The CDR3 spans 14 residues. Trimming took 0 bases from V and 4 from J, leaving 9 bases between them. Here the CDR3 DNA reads TGCGCCAGCAGCTTGGAGGCAGGGGCAGATACGCAGTATTTT. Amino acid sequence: CASSLEAGADTQYF.

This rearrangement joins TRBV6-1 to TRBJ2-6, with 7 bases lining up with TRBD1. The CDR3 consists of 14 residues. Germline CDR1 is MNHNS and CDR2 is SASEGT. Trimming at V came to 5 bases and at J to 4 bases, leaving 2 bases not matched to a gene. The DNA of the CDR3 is TGTGCCAGCAGTACAGGGGACGGGGCCAACGTCCTGACTTTC. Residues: CASSTGDGANVLTF.

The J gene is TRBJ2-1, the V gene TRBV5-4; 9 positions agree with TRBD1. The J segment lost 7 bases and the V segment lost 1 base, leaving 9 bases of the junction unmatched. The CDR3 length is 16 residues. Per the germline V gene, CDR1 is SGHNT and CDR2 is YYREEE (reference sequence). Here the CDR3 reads CASSLWGTGHRNEQFF. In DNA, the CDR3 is TGTGCCAGCAGCTTGTGGGGGACAGGGCATCGGAATGAGCAGTTCTTC.

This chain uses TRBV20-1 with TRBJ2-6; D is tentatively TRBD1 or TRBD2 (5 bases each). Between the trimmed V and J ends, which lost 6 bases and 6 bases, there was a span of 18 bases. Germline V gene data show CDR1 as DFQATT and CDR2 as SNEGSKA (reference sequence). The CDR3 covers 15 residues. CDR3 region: CSARGPPLVANVLTF. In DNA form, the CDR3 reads TGCAGTGCACGGGGACCGCCACTCGTGGCCAACGTCCTGACTTTC.

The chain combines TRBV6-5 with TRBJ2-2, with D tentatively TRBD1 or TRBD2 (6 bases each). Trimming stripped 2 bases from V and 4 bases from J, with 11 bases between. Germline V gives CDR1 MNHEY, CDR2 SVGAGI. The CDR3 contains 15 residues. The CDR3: CASSYGGGSTGELFF. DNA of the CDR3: TGTGCCAGCAGTTACGGAGGGGGTAGCACCGGGGAGCTGTTTTTT.